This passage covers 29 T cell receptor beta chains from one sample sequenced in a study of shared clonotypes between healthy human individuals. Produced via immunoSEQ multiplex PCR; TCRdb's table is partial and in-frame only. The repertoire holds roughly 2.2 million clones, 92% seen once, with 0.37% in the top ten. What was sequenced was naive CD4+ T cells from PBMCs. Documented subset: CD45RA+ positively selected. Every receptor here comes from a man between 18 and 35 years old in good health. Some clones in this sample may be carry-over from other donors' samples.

CDR3 in DNA: TGTGCCAGCAGGGTAGCGGGTCCCGAAGAGACCCAGTACTTC. Its protein product is CASRVAGPEETQYF. J is TRBJ2-5 and V is TRBV28; 7 bases map to TRBD2. The V and J ends lost 6 bases and 3 bases, in that order; junction bases with no gene match: 7. CDR3 size: 14 residues. Germline CDR1 reads MDHEN; CDR2 reads SYDVKM.

In DNA, the CDR3 is TGTGCCAGCAGCTTACAGGGGCCTAGCACAGATACGCAGTATTTT. Protein: CASSLQGPSTDTQYF. The V gene is TRBV5-6, the J gene TRBJ2-3, with 7 bases identical to TRBD1. Germline-derived CDR1 and CDR2 are SGHDT and YYEEEE. The junction had 3 bases not matched to a gene; V was cut back by 2 bases and J by 0 bases. This CDR3 is 15 amino acids long.

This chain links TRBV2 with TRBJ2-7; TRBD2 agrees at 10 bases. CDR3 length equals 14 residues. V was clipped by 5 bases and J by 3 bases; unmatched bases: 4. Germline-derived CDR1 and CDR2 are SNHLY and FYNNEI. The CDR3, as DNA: TGTGCCAGCAGTAAACTAGCGGGGCTCTACGAGCAGTACTTC. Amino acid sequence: CASSKLAGLYEQYF.

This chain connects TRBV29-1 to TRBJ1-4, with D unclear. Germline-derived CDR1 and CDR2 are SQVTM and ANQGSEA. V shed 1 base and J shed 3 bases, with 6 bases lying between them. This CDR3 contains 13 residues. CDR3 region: CSVEAQPNEKLFF. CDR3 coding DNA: TGCAGCGTTGAAGCGCAGCCTAATGAAAAACTGTTTTTT. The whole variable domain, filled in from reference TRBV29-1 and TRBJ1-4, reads SAVISQKPSRDICQRGTSLTIQCQVDSQVTMMFWYRQQPGQSLTLIATANQGSEATYESGFVIDKFPISRPNLTFSTLTVSNMSPEDSSIYLCSVEAQPNEKLFFGSGTQLSVL.

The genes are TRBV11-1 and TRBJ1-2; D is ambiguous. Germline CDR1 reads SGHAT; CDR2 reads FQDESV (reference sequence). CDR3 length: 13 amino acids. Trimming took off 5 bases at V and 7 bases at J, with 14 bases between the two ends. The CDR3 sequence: CASSRGGYGGYTF. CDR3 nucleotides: TGTGCCAGCAGCCGAGGAGGTTACGGTGGCTACACCTTC.

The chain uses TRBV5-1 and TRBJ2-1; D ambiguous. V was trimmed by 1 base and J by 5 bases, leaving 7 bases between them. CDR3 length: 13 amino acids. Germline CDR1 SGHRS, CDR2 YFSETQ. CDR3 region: CASSLQVDNEQFF. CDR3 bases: TGCGCCAGCAGCTTGCAAGTAGACAATGAGCAGTTCTTC.

In DNA form, the CDR3 reads TGTGCCATCAGTCTTCCAGGGGTGGGCGAGACCCAGTACTTC. Its translation is CAISLPGVGETQYF. V is TRBV10-3 and J is TRBJ2-5; possibly TRBD1 for D (6 bases). V was clipped by 5 bases and J by 5 bases, with 15 bases between them. CDR3 size: 14 residues. Germline CDR1 and CDR2: ENHRY and SYGVKD.

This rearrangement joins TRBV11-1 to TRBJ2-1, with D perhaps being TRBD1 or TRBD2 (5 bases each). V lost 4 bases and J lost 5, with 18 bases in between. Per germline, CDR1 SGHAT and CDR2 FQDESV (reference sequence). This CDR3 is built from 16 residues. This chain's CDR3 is CASSSQPGASDNEQFF. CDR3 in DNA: TGTGCCAGCAGCTCCCAACCCGGGGCGTCAGACAATGAGCAGTTCTTC.

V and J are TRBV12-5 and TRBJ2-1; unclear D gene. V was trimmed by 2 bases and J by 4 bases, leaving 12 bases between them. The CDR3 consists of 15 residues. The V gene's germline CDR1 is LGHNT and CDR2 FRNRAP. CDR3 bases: TGTGCTAGTGGTTTGATGAGGAGTAATTACAATGAGCAGTTCTTC. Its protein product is CASGLMRSNYNEQFF.

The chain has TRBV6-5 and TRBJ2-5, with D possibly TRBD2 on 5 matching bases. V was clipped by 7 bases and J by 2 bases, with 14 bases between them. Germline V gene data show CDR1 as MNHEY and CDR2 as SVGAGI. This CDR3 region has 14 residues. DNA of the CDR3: TGTGCCAGCACCTCTAGGAGGCAACAAGAGACCCAGTACTTC. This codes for CASTSRRQQETQYF.

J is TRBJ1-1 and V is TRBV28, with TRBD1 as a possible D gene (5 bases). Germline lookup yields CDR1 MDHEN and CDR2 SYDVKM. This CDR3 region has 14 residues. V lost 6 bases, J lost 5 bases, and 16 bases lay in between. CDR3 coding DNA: TGTGCCAGCAGGTCTATTCGGGGGAGGACTGAAGCTTTCTTT. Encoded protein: CASRSIRGRTEAFF.

This CDR3 reads CASSESGGTGGYGSNQPQHF. CDR3 DNA sequence: TGTGCCAGCAGTGAAAGTGGCGGGACGGGGGGGTATGGAAGCAATCAGCCCCAGCATTTT. The chain carries TRBV6-1 and TRBJ1-5; perhaps TRBD1 as D (5 bases). The CDR3 extends over 20 amino acids. V lost 2 bases, J lost 1 base, and 24 bases lay in between. CDR1 and CDR2 (germline): MNHNS, SASEGT.

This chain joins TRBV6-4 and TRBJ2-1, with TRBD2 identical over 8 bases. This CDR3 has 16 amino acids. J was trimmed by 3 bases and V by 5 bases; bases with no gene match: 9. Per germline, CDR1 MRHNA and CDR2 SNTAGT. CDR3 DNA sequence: TGTGCCAGCAGTCCTGGAGGCGGGACTAGCTACAATGAGCAGTTCTTC. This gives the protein CASSPGGGTSYNEQFF.

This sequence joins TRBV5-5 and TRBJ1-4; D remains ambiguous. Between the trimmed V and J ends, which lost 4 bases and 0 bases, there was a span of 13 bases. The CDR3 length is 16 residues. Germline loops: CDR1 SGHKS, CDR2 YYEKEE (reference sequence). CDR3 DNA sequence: TGTGCCAGCAGCCTGTTGGCAGTTGCAACTAATGAAAAACTGTTTTTT. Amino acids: CASSLLAVATNEKLFF.

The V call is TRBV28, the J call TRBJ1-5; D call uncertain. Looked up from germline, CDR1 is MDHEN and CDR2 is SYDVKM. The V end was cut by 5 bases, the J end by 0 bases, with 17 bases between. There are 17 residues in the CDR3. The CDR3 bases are TGTGCCAGCAGTCGCCCCGGACGGAGGTATAGCAATCAGCCCCAGCATTTT. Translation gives CASSRPGRRYSNQPQHF.

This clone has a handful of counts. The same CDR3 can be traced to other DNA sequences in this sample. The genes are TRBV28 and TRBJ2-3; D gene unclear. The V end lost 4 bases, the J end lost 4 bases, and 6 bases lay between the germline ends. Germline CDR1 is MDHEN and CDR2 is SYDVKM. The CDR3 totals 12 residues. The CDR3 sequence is CASSSVADTQYF. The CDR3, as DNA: TGTGCCAGCAGTTCGGTCGCAGATACGCAGTATTTT. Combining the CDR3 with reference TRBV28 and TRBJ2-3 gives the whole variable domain DVKVTQSSRYLVKRTGEKVFLECVQDMDHENMFWYRQDPGLGLRLIYFSYDVKMKEKGDIPEGYSVSREKKERFSLILESASTNQTSMYLCASSSVADTQYFGPGTRLTVL.

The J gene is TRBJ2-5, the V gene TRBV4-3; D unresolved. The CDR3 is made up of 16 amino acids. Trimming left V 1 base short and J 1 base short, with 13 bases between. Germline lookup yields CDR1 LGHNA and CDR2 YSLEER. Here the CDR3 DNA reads TGCGCCAGCAGCCAAGGAGACGGACGTTCCCAAGAGACCCAGTACTTC. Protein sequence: CASSQGDGRSQETQYF.

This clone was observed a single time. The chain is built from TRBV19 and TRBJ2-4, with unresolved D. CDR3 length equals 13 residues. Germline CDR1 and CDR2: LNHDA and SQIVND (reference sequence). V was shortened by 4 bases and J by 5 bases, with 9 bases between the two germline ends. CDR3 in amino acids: CASSRLTQNIQYF. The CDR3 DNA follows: TGTGCCAGTAGTAGGCTCACCCAAAACATTCAGTACTTC.

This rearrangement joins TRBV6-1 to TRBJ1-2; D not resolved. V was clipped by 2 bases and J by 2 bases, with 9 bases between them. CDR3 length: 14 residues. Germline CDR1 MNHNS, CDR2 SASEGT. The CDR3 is CASSETPANYGYTF. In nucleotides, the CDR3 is TGTGCCAGCAGTGAAACCCCCGCCAACTATGGCTACACCTTC.

The CDR3 region is CASSVETDRFQHF. In DNA form, the CDR3 reads TGTGCCAGCAGTGTCGAGACAGACAGGTTTCAGCATTTT. V and J are TRBV6-1 and TRBJ1-5, with D possibly TRBD1 on 6 matching bases. V gave up 4 bases and J gave up 13 bases, with 17 bases separating them. Germline CDR1 MNHNS, CDR2 SASEGT. The CDR3 is made up of 13 amino acids.

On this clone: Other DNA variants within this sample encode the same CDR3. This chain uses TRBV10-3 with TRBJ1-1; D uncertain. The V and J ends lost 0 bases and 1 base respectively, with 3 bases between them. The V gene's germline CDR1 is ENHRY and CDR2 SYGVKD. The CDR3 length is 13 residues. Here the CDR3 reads CAISESRNTEAFF. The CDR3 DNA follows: TGTGCCATCAGTGAGTCACGGAACACTGAAGCTTTCTTT.

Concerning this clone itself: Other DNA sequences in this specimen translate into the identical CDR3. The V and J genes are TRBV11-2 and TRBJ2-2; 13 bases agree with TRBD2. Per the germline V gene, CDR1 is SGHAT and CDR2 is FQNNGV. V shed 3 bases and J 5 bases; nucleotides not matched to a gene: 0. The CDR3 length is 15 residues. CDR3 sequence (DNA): TGTGCCAGCAGCTTGGGACTAGCGGGAACCGGGGAGCTGTTTTTT. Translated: CASSLGLAGTGELFF.

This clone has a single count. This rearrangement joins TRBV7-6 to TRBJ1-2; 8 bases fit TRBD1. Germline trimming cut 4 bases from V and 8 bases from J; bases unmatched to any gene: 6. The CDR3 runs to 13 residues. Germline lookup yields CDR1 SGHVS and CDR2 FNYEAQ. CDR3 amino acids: CASSSDRAGGYTF. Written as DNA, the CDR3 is TGTGCCAGCAGCTCGGACAGGGCGGGGGGCTACACCTTC.

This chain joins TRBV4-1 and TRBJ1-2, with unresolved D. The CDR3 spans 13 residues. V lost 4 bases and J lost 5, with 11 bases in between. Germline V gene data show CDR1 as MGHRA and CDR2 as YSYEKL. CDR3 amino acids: CASSPLWPYGYTF. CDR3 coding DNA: TGCGCCAGCAGCCCTTTGTGGCCTTATGGCTACACCTTC.

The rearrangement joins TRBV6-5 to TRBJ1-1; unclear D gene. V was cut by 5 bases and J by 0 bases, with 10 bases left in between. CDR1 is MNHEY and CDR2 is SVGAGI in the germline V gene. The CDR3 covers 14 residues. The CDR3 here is CASSPTTLNTEAFF. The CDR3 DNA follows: TGTGCCAGCAGTCCAACGACTCTGAACACTGAAGCTTTCTTT.

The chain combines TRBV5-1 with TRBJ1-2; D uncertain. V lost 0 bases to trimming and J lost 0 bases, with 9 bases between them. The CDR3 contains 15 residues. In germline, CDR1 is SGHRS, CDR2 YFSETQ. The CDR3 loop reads CASSLDLKANYGYTF. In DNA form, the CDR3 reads TGCGCCAGCAGCTTGGACCTGAAAGCTAACTATGGCTACACCTTC. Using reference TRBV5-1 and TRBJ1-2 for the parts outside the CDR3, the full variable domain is KAGVTQTPRYLIKTRGQQVTLSCSPISGHRSVSWYQQTPGQGLQFLFEYFSETQRNKGNFPGRFSGRQFSNSRSEMNVSTLELGDSALYLCASSLDLKANYGYTFGSGTRLTVV.

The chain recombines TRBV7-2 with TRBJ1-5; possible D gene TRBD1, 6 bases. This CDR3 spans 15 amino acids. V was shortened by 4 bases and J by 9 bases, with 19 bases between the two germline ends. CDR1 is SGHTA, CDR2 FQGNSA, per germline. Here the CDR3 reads CASSSTGTSGLPQHF. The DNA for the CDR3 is TGTGCCAGCAGCTCGACCGGGACAAGCGGCTTGCCCCAGCATTTT.

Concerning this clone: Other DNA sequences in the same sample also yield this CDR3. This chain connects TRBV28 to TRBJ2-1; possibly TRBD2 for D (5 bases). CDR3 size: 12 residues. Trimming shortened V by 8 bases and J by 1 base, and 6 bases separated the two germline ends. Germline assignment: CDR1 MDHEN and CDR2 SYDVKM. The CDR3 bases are TGTGCCAGCGGGGAGTCCTACAATGAGCAGTTCTTC. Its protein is CASGESYNEQFF.

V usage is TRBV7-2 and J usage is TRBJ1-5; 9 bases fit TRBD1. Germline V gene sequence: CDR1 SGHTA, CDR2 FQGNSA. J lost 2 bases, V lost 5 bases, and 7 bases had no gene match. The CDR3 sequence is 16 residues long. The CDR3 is CASSLWTGARNQPQHF. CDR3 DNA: TGTGCCAGCAGCCTTTGGACAGGGGCACGCAATCAGCCCCAGCATTTT.